Listed below are T cell receptor beta chains from one sample, sequenced in a study of shared clonotypes between healthy human individuals. The protocol was immunoSEQ multiplex PCR, while the TCRdb copy is restricted to in-frame clones and leaves out a portion. This sample yields 2.5 million or so clones, of which more than 90% are seen a single time; around 0.15% belongs to the top ten. Sequencing used naive CD4+ T cells sorted from blood. Receptor source: a man aged 18 to 30 in good health. The conserved cysteine and the conserved F or W are not part of the CDR3 here.

v_call cdr3_aa
TRBV6-6 ASSSTLEKLF
TRBV27 ASTYIYNEQF
TRBV7-3 ASSLTEGVGNTIY
TRBV4-2 ASSQTSSLGTEAF
TRBV11-2 ASSLDRAGLNSPLH
TRBV11-2 ASSPRTGEYYGYT
TRBV30 AADRGDSPLH
TRBV7-2 ASSPQGSGGNTIY
TRBV15 ATSRDPTGRDEKLF
TRBV5-1 ASSSQGTDTQY
TRBV12-5 ASGGGRTEAF
TRBV10-3 ASSPVARGAPEAF
TRBV19 ASSRQGRDQPQH
TRBV6-5 ASSFPTGARPYEQY
TRBV2 ASQDYEQY
TRBV5-1 ASSGPQETQY
TRBV28 ASRDIWNSPLH
TRBV6-1 ASSVSPATAPTDGYT
TRBV10-3 AISASGDNQPQH
TRBV6-5 ASSYDSRHGYT
TRBV5-6 ASSPHAWLTRSYEQY
TRBV15 ATSRGVADGSSGNTIY
TRBV11-2 ASSLTSSVPTDTQY
TRBV2 ASRQGKNNSPLH
TRBV18 ASSPDRENEQF
TRBV4-1 ASSQDLAGGFNEQF
TRBV25-1 ASSEGLVGSAVTQY
TRBV30 AWSGGSGQFYGYT
TRBV27 ASSSGLAGGMYNEQF
TRBV6-5 ASRDYITYEQY
TRBV5-4 ASSLDVVNTQY
TRBV9 ASSVVPGVNEQF
TRBV2 ASNSRAGGNEQF
TRBV7-9 ASSGYGSDNSPLH
TRBV6-5 ASMGTGGSNEQY
TRBV5-4 ASSLSRKQWETQY
TRBV10-3 AISISEEAYEQY
TRBV1 TSSQDHPGLAVLYNEQF
TRBV5-8 ASSRDGPNTGELF
TRBV6-4 ASSEGTGGRWDTQY